This T cell receptor beta chain was identified in a study of blood T cell repertoires in COVID-19. Study as a whole: Samples representing acute and convalescent COVID-19 were sourced from the United States, Italy and Spain.

V lost 4 bases and J 1 base, leaving 20 bases between the germline ends. This CDR3 comprises 17 residues. CDR1 and CDR2 (germline): SEHNR, FQNEAQ (reference sequence). This clone was detected once. Participant ages covered roughly 18 to 89 years across some 25 US areas. Among Cohort 3 donors, those recovered had two negative PCRs, clearance, or symptom resolution. As handled by the study authors: Estimates of nucleated cell counts were drawn from the amplification of reference gene primers. Produced via immunoSEQ multiplex PCR; TCRdb's table is partial and in-frame only. V, J and clone size are those of that table, while D and trimming were read from the DNA. The sample shows around 190,000 clones, 88% of them seen only once.

The chain has TRBV7-9 and TRBJ2-7; D is perhaps TRBD1 (8 bases). The sequence was obtained from a woman under 30 who had recovered from COVID-19. The specimen was PBMCs or T cells enriched from blood (not recorded which). CDR3 amino acids: CASSSTQGASGSYEQYF. The CDR3 bases are TGTGCCAGCAGCTCGACTCAGGGGGCTAGCGGATCCTACGAGCAGTACTTC.